The 26 T cell receptor beta chains below come from one sample, sequenced in a study of T cells in Graves' hyperthyroidism and ophthalmopathy. TCR beta CDR3 regions were amplified from RNA transcripts. HTBI primers drove first-round RT-PCR of the TCR CDR3. TCRdb itself ran the multiplex PCR reads through MiXCR, one entry per CDR3 protein. The data show 240,000 or so distinct CDR3 sequences, 15% to 20% seen once. The sequenced sample consisted of blood. These receptors were collected from a woman aged 18-29 years with Graves' ophthalmopathy.

This clonotype was counted at least ten times. The V gene is TRBV5-6, the J gene TRBJ1-1; perhaps TRBD1 as D (5 bases). The CDR3 has 14 amino acids. Trimming cost V 0 bases and J 1 base, with 7 bases left between them. Germline loops: CDR1 SGHDT, CDR2 YYEEEE. CDR3 nucleotides: TGTGCCAGCAGCTTGGCGACAGCGAACACTGAAGCTTTCTTT. Translation gives CASSLATANTEAFF.

This clonotype was detected only a few times. J is TRBJ2-7 and V is TRBV5-4; D may be TRBD1 (5 bases). V was cut by 5 bases and J by 1 base, with 10 bases left in between. Germline CDR1 reads SGHNT; CDR2 reads YYREEE (reference sequence). This CDR3 contains 13 residues. CDR3 bases: TGTGCCAGCAGGGGTGACAGTTCCTACGAGCAGTACTTC. Its translation: CASRGDSSYEQYF.

This clonotype was counted many times. This sequence joins TRBV2 and TRBJ2-2; possible D gene TRBD1, 6 bases. Trimming cost V 7 bases and J 3 bases, with 9 bases left between them. The CDR3 spans 13 residues. Germline CDR1 is SNHLY and CDR2 is FYNNEI. The CDR3 DNA is TGTGCCAGCAAGGACAGATACACCGGGGAGCTGTTTTTT. It is translated as CASKDRYTGELFF.

This clonotype occurred many times. The gene calls are TRBV5-1 and TRBJ2-1; D possibly corresponds to TRBD1 (5 bases). Germline CDR1 SGHRS, CDR2 YFSETQ. The CDR3 spans 14 residues. The V gene lost 4 bases and the J gene lost 5 bases, with 13 bases spanning the gap. CDR3 sequence: CASSIRQTDNEQFF. For the CDR3, the DNA is TGCGCCAGCAGCATAAGACAGACGGACAATGAGCAGTTCTTC.

This clonotype was seen a few times. A much bigger clone sits one base away, suggesting this may be a read error. The CDR3 sequence: CASRGAFQTNYEQYF. In DNA, the CDR3 is TGTGCCAGCAGGGGGGCTTTTCAGACAAACTACGAGCAGTACTTC. The J gene is TRBJ2-7, the V gene TRBV7-8; D is perhaps TRBD1 (6 bases). Trimming removed 6 bases at V and 3 bases at J, with 18 bases between. The CDR3 extends over 15 amino acids. Germline V gene sequence: CDR1 SGHVS, CDR2 FQNEAQ.

V is TRBV5-8 and J is TRBJ2-2; possible D gene TRBD1, 6 bases. The CDR3 consists of 14 residues. Trimming left V 4 bases short and J 5 bases short, with 12 bases between. The germline V gene encodes CDR1 SGHTS and CDR2 YDEGEE. CDR3 DNA: TGTGCCAGCAGCACAGGGAAGGAAACCGGGGAGCTGTTTTTT. This sequence encodes CASSTGKETGELFF.

This clonotype was seen many times. This chain uses TRBV3-2 with TRBJ1-1; the listed D gene, TRBD1, was not tested against the DNA. TRBV3-2 is reported as a pseudogene. The CDR3 is 17 amino acids. CDR3 loop: CASSPCPVQPMNTEAFF. For the CDR3, the DNA is TGTGCCAGCAGCCCCTGCCCGGTTCAACCGATGAACACTGAAGCTTTCTTT.

This clonotype occurred many times. J is TRBJ2-1 and V is TRBV6-4; TRBD2 aligns across 10 bases. V shed 4 bases and J 8 bases; nucleotides not matched to a gene: 8. From germline, CDR1 is MRHNA and CDR2 SNTAGT. The CDR3 spans 15 residues. The CDR3 nucleotides are TGTGCCAGCAGTGCACTAGCGGGGAGTGTGGATGAGCAGTTCTTC. Translated, it gives CASSALAGSVDEQFF.

The rearrangement joins TRBV28 to TRBJ1-2; 7 nucleotides match TRBD1. Germline-derived CDR1 and CDR2 are MDHEN and SYDVKM. Unmatched junction bases numbered 19, after V lost 5 bases and J lost 4 bases. The CDR3 contains 18 residues. CDR3 in amino acids: CASSPQGDSLSIIYGYTF. Here the CDR3 DNA reads TGTGCCAGCAGTCCCCAGGGGGACAGCCTTTCGATTATCTATGGCTACACCTTC.

V is TRBV25-1 and J is TRBJ1-2; D is unresolved. The CDR3 runs to 13 residues. Per the germline V gene, CDR1 is MGHDK and CDR2 is SYGVNS. The ends were cut back, 4 bases at V and 3 bases at J, with 9 bases in the middle. The CDR3 coding sequence is TGTGCCAGCAGTGGCTCAAGCTACTATGGCTACACCTTC. Translating it yields CASSGSSYYGYTF.

In its sample, this clonotype was seen many times. The chain employs TRBV10-3 and TRBJ1-2; maybe TRBD1 (5 bases). This CDR3 is 16 amino acids long. From germline, CDR1 is ENHRY and CDR2 SYGVKD. The V end lost 0 bases, the J end lost 3 bases, and 14 bases lay between the germline ends. The CDR3 DNA is TGTGCCATCAGTGAGTCGGAGCCAGGGTGGTACTATGGCTACACCTTC. Its protein is CAISESEPGWYYGYTF.

The genes are TRBV4-1 and TRBJ1-5; TRBD1 is a possible D gene (5 bases). This CDR3 comprises 15 residues. The germline V gene has CDR1 MGHRA and CDR2 YSYEKL. V lost 1 base and J 5 bases, leaving 12 bases between the germline ends. The CDR3: CASSQGGGGDQPQHF. As DNA, the CDR3 is TGCGCCAGCAGCCAAGGAGGTGGGGGTGATCAGCCCCAGCATTTT.

The chain combines TRBV5-4 with TRBJ2-7, with 7 bases matching TRBD2. Looked up from germline, CDR1 is SGHNT and CDR2 is YYREEE (reference sequence). CDR3 length: 16 residues. V was clipped by 4 bases and J by 6 bases; unmatched bases: 16. CDR3 coding DNA: TGTGCCAGCAGCGGAATAACTAGCGCTGGCACCGGCGAGCAGTACTTC. Its protein is CASSGITSAGTGEQYF. Full variable domain (rest looked up from reference TRBV5-4 and TRBJ2-7): ETGVTQSPTHLIKTRGQQVTLRCSSQSGHNTVSWYQQALGQGPQFIFQYYREEENGRGNFPPRFSGLQFPNYSSELNVNALELDDSALYLCASSGITSAGTGEQYFGPGTRLTVT.

This clonotype was counted ten times or more. The chain links TRBV3-1 to TRBJ1-1; unclear D gene. CDR1 LGHDT and CDR2 YNNKEL come from the germline V gene (reference sequence). This CDR3 has 16 residues. V was cut by 0 bases and J by 4 bases, with 15 bases left in between. The CDR3 is CASSQEFRRASTEAFF. CDR3 coding DNA: TGTGCCAGCAGCCAAGAGTTCCGGAGGGCCAGCACTGAAGCTTTCTTT.

This clonotype was observed at least ten times. V gene TRBV28 combines with J gene TRBJ2-1; TRBD1 matches at 8 bases. The CDR3 sequence is 16 residues long. Germline values: CDR1 MDHEN, CDR2 SYDVKM. The V segment lost 6 bases and the J segment 0 bases; nucleotides outside the gene matches: 7. The CDR3 region is CASSLQTGVSYNEQFF. CDR3 nucleotides: TGTGCCAGCAGCCTCCAGACAGGGGTCTCCTACAATGAGCAGTTCTTC. The entire variable domain, with the rest obtained from reference TRBV28 and TRBJ2-1, is as follows: DVKVTQSSRYLVKRTGEKVFLECVQDMDHENMFWYRQDPGLGLRLIYFSYDVKMKEKGDIPEGYSVSREKKERFSLILESASTNQTSMYLCASSLQTGVSYNEQFFGPGTRLTVL.

At least ten counts were recorded for this clonotype. The DNA for the CDR3 is TGTGCCAGCAGTTTAACCGGGACAGGGGCCTATGGCTACACCTTC. Protein product: CASSLTGTGAYGYTF. The chain carries TRBV27 and TRBJ1-2; 10 bases map to TRBD1. This CDR3 is 15 amino acids long. CDR1 MNHEY and CDR2 SMNVEV come from the germline V gene (reference sequence). V shed 2 bases, J shed 4 bases, and the junction held 4 bases outside the gene matches.

This clonotype was counted ten times or more. This chain joins TRBV7-8 and TRBJ2-7, with TRBD2 matching 7 bases. V lost 1 base and J lost 9; bases outside the gene matches: 15. CDR1 and CDR2 from the germline V gene are SGHVS and FQNEAQ. The CDR3 sequence is 16 residues long. CDR3 protein: CASSLVVASGFDGQYF. The CDR3 coding sequence is TGTGCCAGCAGCTTAGTTGTCGCTAGCGGTTTTGATGGGCAGTACTTC.

Ten or more counts support this clonotype. V usage is TRBV29-1 and J usage is TRBJ2-7; D uncertain. CDR1 is SQVTM, CDR2 ANQGSEA, per germline. V gave up 1 base and J gave up 1 base, with 11 bases separating them. The CDR3 spans 14 residues. CDR3 protein: CSVEAPPGSYEQYF. For the CDR3, the DNA is TGCAGCGTTGAAGCACCCCCCGGGTCCTACGAGCAGTACTTC.

This clonotype was seen repeatedly, ten times or more. V and J are TRBV19 and TRBJ1-1, with TRBD1 matching 8 bases. V lost 6 bases, J lost 5 bases, and 11 bases stayed unmatched. This CDR3 comprises 15 residues. Germline CDR1 is LNHDA and CDR2 is SQIVND (reference sequence). The CDR3: CASRLSDRGGTEAFF. The CDR3 region has the DNA TGTGCCAGTAGACTTTCCGACAGGGGTGGTACTGAAGCTTTCTTT.

The rearrangement uses TRBV18 and TRBJ1-1, with D unclear. Trimming stripped 6 bases from V and 0 bases from J, with 17 bases between. The CDR3 length is 16 residues. From germline, CDR1 is KGHSH and CDR2 LQKENI. CDR3: CASSASISFMNTEAFF. CDR3 DNA: TGTGCCAGCTCGGCCTCGATCTCTTTCATGAACACTGAAGCTTTCTTT.

This clonotype was detected ten times or more. The V gene is TRBV28, the J gene TRBJ2-3; TRBD2 matches 9 bases. V shed 4 bases, J shed 6 bases, and the junction held 2 bases outside the gene matches. The CDR3 length is 13 residues. Germline values: CDR1 MDHEN, CDR2 SYDVKM. The CDR3: CASSSLAGDTQYF. The CDR3, as DNA: TGTGCCAGCAGTTCCCTAGCGGGGGATACGCAGTATTTT.

This clonotype was recorded at least ten times. The CDR3 protein is CASTLGDTQSNYGYTF. The CDR3 DNA reads TGTGCCAGCACCTTGGGCGACACACAGAGTAACTATGGCTACACCTTC. The rearrangement links TRBV12-3 or TRBV12-4 to TRBJ1-2; D gene ambiguous. V dropped 7 bases and J dropped 1 base, with 19 bases sitting between them. The CDR3 consists of 16 residues.

The table lists this clonotype with many counts. The rearrangement uses TRBV11-1 and TRBJ2-1; D remains ambiguous. V was cut by 6 bases and J by 7 bases, with 16 bases left in between. The CDR3 has 14 residues. Germline V CDR1 and CDR2: SGHAT, FQDESV (reference sequence). The CDR3 DNA reads as TGTGCCAGCAGGCCTAAAAGTAGGCAAAATGAGCAGTTCTTC. Translating it yields CASRPKSRQNEQFF.

Ten or more counts support this clonotype. The V call is TRBV4-1, the J call TRBJ1-2; D is undetermined. This CDR3 comprises 16 residues. Germline V CDR1 and CDR2: MGHRA, YSYEKL. Trimming left V 0 bases short and J 1 base short, with 12 bases between. The DNA of the CDR3 is TGCGCCAGCAGCCAAGAATGGCAGATCGGTAACTATGGCTACACCTTC. It is translated as CASSQEWQIGNYGYTF.

V gene TRBV2 combines with J gene TRBJ1-5; 7 bases fit TRBD1. Germline values: CDR1 SNHLY, CDR2 FYNNEI. The CDR3 loop spans 13 amino acids. J lost 5 bases, V lost 8 bases, and 6 bases had no gene match. CDR3 bases: TGTGCCAGCGCAGGGACAGAACATCAGCCCCAGCATTTT. Translating gives CASAGTEHQPQHF.

This clonotype was seen repeatedly, ten times or more. In DNA form, the CDR3 reads TGCAGTGCCCTGGACAGAAACAATGAGCAGTTCTTC. It translates to CSALDRNNEQFF. This chain joins TRBV20-1 and TRBJ2-1, with D perhaps TRBD1 (6 bases). Germline CDR1 and CDR2: DFQATT and SNEGSKA (reference sequence). This CDR3 contains 12 residues. The V gene lost 6 bases and the J gene lost 5 bases, with 11 bases spanning the gap.